Listed below are T cell receptor beta chains from one sample, sequenced in a study of cytomegalovirus exposure and HLA in healthy donors. The data were produced by immunoSEQ multiplex PCR, yet TCRdb's version contains in-frame clones alone and is incomplete. The sample carries about 190,000 clones, approximately 84% recorded once. Sequencing was done on a sample of PBMCs. The receptors were gathered from a young man in good health and CMV-seropositive. Each CDR3 is given with its conserved first and last residue. D genes are given only for firm matches.

v_gene	j_gene	d_gene	CDR3aa	CDR3nt
TRBV27	TRBJ2-7	.	CASSLRTPTNYEQYF	TGTGCCAGCAGTTTGAGGACACCTACTAACTACGAGCAGTACTTC
TRBV19	TRBJ2-7	TRBD1	CASSIVPGGEQYF	TGTGCCAGTAGTATAGTACCAGGGGGAGAGCAGTACTTC
TRBV5-4	TRBJ2-2	TRBD1	CAVKGPGQDTGELFF	TGTGCCGTAAAGGGTCCGGGACAGGACACCGGGGAGCTGTTTTTT
TRBV21-1	TRBJ2-5	.	CASSPRQGQQETQYF	TGTGCCAGCAGCCCGAGGCAGGGACAACAAGAGACCCAGTACTTC
TRBV19	TRBJ2-5	TRBD2	CASRRLAGGEETQYF	TGTGCCAGTCGACGACTAGCGGGAGGCGAAGAGACCCAGTACTTC
TRBV9	TRBJ2-3	TRBD2	CASSRGGTDTQYF	TGTGCCAGCAGCCGGGGGGGGACAGATACGCAGTATTTT
TRBV19	TRBJ2-7	.	CATSRGLEQYF	TGTGCCACCTCCAGAGGGCTCGAGCAGTACTTC
TRBV27	TRBJ1-1	TRBD1	CASSLLGTVNTEAFF	TGTGCCAGCAGTTTATTAGGGACAGTGAACACTGAAGCTTTCTTT
TRBV28	TRBJ2-3	TRBD2	CASSPRLAGTTDTQYF	TGTGCCAGCTCTCCGCGGCTAGCGGGAACCACAGATACGCAGTATTTT
TRBV27	TRBJ2-7	.	CASSLPRSSEQYF	TGTGCCAGCAGTCTTCCCCGGTCTTCAGAGCAGTACTTC
TRBV6-1	TRBJ2-1	TRBD1	CASSEWTGSLGYNEQFF	TGTGCCAGCAGTGAATGGACAGGGTCGTTGGGATACAATGAGCAGTTCTTC